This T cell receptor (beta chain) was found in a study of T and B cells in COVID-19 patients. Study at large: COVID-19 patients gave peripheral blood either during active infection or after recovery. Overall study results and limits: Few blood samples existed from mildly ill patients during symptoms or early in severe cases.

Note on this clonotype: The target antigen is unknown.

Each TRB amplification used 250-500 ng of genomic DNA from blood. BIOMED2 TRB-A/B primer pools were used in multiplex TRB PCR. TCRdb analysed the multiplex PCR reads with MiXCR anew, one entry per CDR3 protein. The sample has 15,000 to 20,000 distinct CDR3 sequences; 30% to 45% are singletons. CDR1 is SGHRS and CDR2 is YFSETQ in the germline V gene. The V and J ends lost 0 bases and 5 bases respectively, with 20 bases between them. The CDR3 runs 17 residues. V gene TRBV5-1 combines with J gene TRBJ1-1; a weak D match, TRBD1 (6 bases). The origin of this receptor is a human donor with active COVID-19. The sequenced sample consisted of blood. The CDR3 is CASSLGGATIGWTEAFF. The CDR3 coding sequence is TGCGCCAGCAGCTTGGGGGGGGCCACCATTGGGTGGACTGAAGCTTTCTTT.